The 8 T cell receptor beta chains listed next were all sequenced from one sample in a study of cytomegalovirus exposure and HLA in healthy donors. The primer mix had 60 Vbeta and 13 Jbeta primers. Using immunoSEQ multiplex PCR, the repertoire was profiled, and TCRdb retains in-frame clones only, with some absent. The top ten hold 1.7% of the sample, which has 220,000 or so clones, under 85% seen once. The sequencing input was PBMCs. The receptors here all came from a man aged 50 to 59 in good health and CMV-seronegative.

This chain links TRBV4-2 with TRBJ1-3; D is undetermined. Germline CDR1 LGHNA, CDR2 YNFKEQ. The germline V and J ends were trimmed by 0 bases and 4 bases, with 13 bases remaining between them. The CDR3 sequence is 16 residues long. The CDR3, as DNA: TGTGCCAGCAGCCAAGATGGGAGAGGGTACGGAAACACCATATATTTT. Translation gives CASSQDGRGYGNTIYF.

In this sample, this clone turned up a few times. The chain joins TRBV7-9 to TRBJ2-1; unclear D gene. Trimming removed 3 bases at V and 6 bases at J, with 3 bases between. This CDR3 is 11 amino acids long. The germline V gene encodes CDR1 SEHNR and CDR2 FQNEAQ (reference sequence). Here the CDR3 DNA reads TGTGCCAGCAGCTTTAGCAATGAGCAGTTCTTC. Its protein product is CASSFSNEQFF.

The rearrangement uses TRBV7-8 and TRBJ2-2; no definite D call. The V gene lost 3 bases and the J gene lost 0 bases, with 20 bases spanning the gap. This CDR3 comprises 19 residues. CDR1 SGHVS and CDR2 FQNEAQ come from the germline V gene. In nucleotides, the CDR3 is TGTGCCAGCAGCTTGTTCACCTTACTTGGGCCCTCGAACACCGGGGAGCTGTTTTTT. Translated, it gives CASSLFTLLGPSNTGELFF.

The J gene is TRBJ2-1, the V gene TRBV18, with unresolved D. CDR3 length equals 15 residues. Germline V gene lookup returns CDR1 KGHSH and CDR2 LQKENI. Deletions cut 3 bases from V and 7 bases from J, with 16 bases between. The CDR3 region is CASSPLVEPKNEQFF. CDR3 DNA sequence: TGTGCCAGCTCACCGCTAGTGGAGCCCAAAAATGAGCAGTTCTTC.

This clone was counted only a few times. The rearrangement joins TRBV7-8 to TRBJ1-5; D is possibly TRBD1 (6 bases). V lost 5 bases to trimming and J lost 4 bases, with 15 bases between them. CDR1 SGHVS and CDR2 FQNEAQ come from the germline V gene. CDR3 length equals 15 residues. The CDR3 nucleotides read TGTGCCAGCAGCCGGACTGACAGGACTAATCAGCCCCAGCATTTT. Translating it yields CASSRTDRTNQPQHF.

CDR3 in DNA: TGCGCCAGCAGTGAGTCGAGTAGTTTCTCCTACGAGCAGTACTTC. As protein: CASSESSSFSYEQYF. The rearrangement uses TRBV10-1 and TRBJ2-5; D unresolved. The end of the DNA fits TRBJ2-7 better, so the J call may be wrong. From germline, CDR1 is WNHNN and CDR2 SYGVQD (reference sequence). This CDR3 comprises 15 residues.

The chain carries TRBV9 and TRBJ2-3; the match to TRBD2 covers 7 bases. Germline V gene sequence: CDR1 SGDLS, CDR2 YYNGEE. CDR3 length: 14 amino acids. Unmatched junction bases numbered 7, after V lost 4 bases and J lost 5 bases. CDR3 sequence reads: CASSSLPGGDTQYF. In DNA, the CDR3 is TGTGCCAGCAGCTCACTACCGGGGGGAGATACGCAGTATTTT.

The count of this clone is one. The chain recombines TRBV5-4 with TRBJ2-7, with no clear D. V lost 0 bases and J lost 6, with 10 bases in between. This CDR3 spans 13 amino acids. CDR1 is SGHNT and CDR2 is YYREEE in the germline V gene (reference sequence). The CDR3 DNA reads as TGTGCCAGCAGCTTGGGGGCAGGCCGCGAGCAGTACTTC. This gives the protein CASSLGAGREQYF.